The 18 T cell receptor beta chains reported below all come from one sample, sequenced in a study of blood T cell repertoires in COVID-19. Sequencing was performed with immunoSEQ multiplex PCR; in TCRdb, only in-frame clones are kept and a portion is missing. The sample lists about 270,000 clones; 70% to 90% were seen once. The specimen sequenced was peripheral blood. These receptor sequences come from a woman aged 65 to 85 with acute or convalescent COVID-19.

This rearrangement joins TRBV4-1 to TRBJ1-2; tentatively, D is TRBD1 (5 bases). CDR3 length: 16 amino acids. Trimming shortened V by 3 bases and J by 4 bases, and 18 bases separated the two germline ends. CDR1 and CDR2 from the germline V gene are MGHRA and YSYEKL. The CDR3, as DNA: TGCGCCAGCAGCCAGGGGGGGAGACTTTTTTTCTATGGCTACACCTTC. This gives the protein CASSQGGRLFFYGYTF.

The chain employs TRBV7-8 and TRBJ2-1; TRBD2 agrees at 10 bases. V lost 3 bases and J lost 9; bases outside the gene matches: 11. CDR3 length: 16 amino acids. Germline CDR1 is SGHVS and CDR2 is FQNEAQ. The DNA of the CDR3 is TGTGCCAGCAGCTTCCTAAGCGGGGGGGCTAACAGTGAGCAGTTCTTC. Translated, it gives CASSFLSGGANSEQFF.

V is TRBV19 and J is TRBJ1-2; D unclear. CDR3 length equals 13 residues. The germline V gene encodes CDR1 LNHDA and CDR2 SQIVND (reference sequence). V was clipped by 4 bases and J by 1 base, with 7 bases between them. CDR3 nucleotides: TGTGCCAGTAGTAACTACGGTAACTATGGCTACACCTTC. Translating it yields CASSNYGNYGYTF.

This clone occurred a few times. V and J are TRBV15 and TRBJ1-2; no definite D call. Germline assignment: CDR1 LNHNV and CDR2 YYDKDF (reference sequence). The CDR3 consists of 16 residues. Trimming took 0 bases from V and 7 from J, leaving 18 bases between them. CDR3 bases: TGTGCCACCAGCAGAGATTTACATTCGGGGATCGGTGGCTACACCTTC. This sequence encodes CATSRDLHSGIGGYTF. Full variable domain (outside the CDR3, taken from reference TRBV15 and TRBJ1-2): DAMVIQNPRYQVTQFGKPVTLSCSQTLNHNVMYWYQQKSSQAPKLLFHYYDKDFNNEADTPDNFQSRRPNTSFCFLDIRSPGLGDTAMYLCATSRDLHSGIGGYTFGSGTRLTVV.

This sequence joins TRBV18 and TRBJ2-1; 7 positions agree with TRBD1. In germline, CDR1 is KGHSH, CDR2 LQKENI. Trimming at V came to 6 bases and at J to 1 base, leaving 12 bases not matched to a gene. The CDR3 covers 17 residues. The chain's CDR3 is CASSRQGPSDSYNEQFF. The CDR3 DNA reads as TGTGCCAGCTCCCGACAGGGTCCCAGTGATTCCTACAATGAGCAGTTCTTC.

This chain uses TRBV11-2 with TRBJ1-1; 9 nucleotides agree with TRBD1. Germline V CDR1 and CDR2: SGHAT, FQNNGV. Germline trimming cut 6 bases from V and 0 bases from J; bases unmatched to any gene: 8. The CDR3 totals 16 residues. The CDR3, as DNA: TGTGCCAGCAGTAGGACAGGGGAGCGGATGAACACTGAAGCTTTCTTT. It codes for CASSRTGERMNTEAFF.

The chain recombines TRBV5-4 with TRBJ1-1, with a tentative D call TRBD1 (6 bases). Deletions cut 4 bases from V and 2 bases from J, with 12 bases between. This CDR3 region has 14 residues. Germline V gives CDR1 SGHNT, CDR2 YYREEE (reference sequence). The CDR3 region is CASSVPGVNTEAFF. CDR3 sequence (DNA): TGTGCCAGCAGCGTACCAGGGGTTAACACTGAAGCTTTCTTT.

The rearrangement uses TRBV10-3 and TRBJ1-1, with 8 bases that match TRBD1. Per the germline V gene, CDR1 is ENHRY and CDR2 is SYGVKD. The CDR3 covers 14 residues. V trimming: 6 bases; J trimming: 4 bases; junction bases outside the gene matches: 7. The CDR3 loop reads CAISEGRGLTEAFF. In DNA, the CDR3 is TGTGCCATCAGCGAGGGCAGGGGGCTCACTGAAGCTTTCTTT.

This clone occurred once. The CDR3 DNA follows: TGTGCCAGCAGCCCGGGCCGGGGGACTATGAACACTGAAGCTTTCTTT. Translation: CASSPGRGTMNTEAFF. V gene TRBV5-8 combines with J gene TRBJ1-1, with D perhaps matching TRBD1 (5 bases). V lost 4 bases, J lost 0 bases, and 16 bases lay in between. The CDR3 has 16 amino acids. Germline-derived CDR1 and CDR2 are SGHTS and YDEGEE.

This chain uses TRBV10-3 with TRBJ2-3; 8 positions agree with TRBD1. Germline lookup yields CDR1 ENHRY and CDR2 SYGVKD. This CDR3 contains 14 residues. J lost 2 bases, V lost 10 bases, and 8 bases had no gene match. This CDR3 is CASSRGLDTDTQYF. The CDR3 region has the DNA TGTGCCAGCAGCAGGGGGCTTGACACAGATACGCAGTATTTT.

The chain recombines TRBV30 with TRBJ1-1; D may be TRBD1 (6 bases). Trimming removed 0 bases from V and 3 bases from J, with 14 bases in between. In germline, CDR1 is GTSNPN, CDR2 SVGIG (reference sequence). The CDR3 is 15 residues long. CDR3 loop: CAWSVPRGAYTEAFF. CDR3 nucleotide sequence: TGTGCCTGGAGTGTACCCCGGGGGGCCTACACTGAAGCTTTCTTT.

The V call is TRBV6-2 or TRBV6-3, the J call TRBJ2-1, with D tentatively TRBD2 (6 bases). This CDR3 comprises 14 residues. Trimming removed 3 bases at V and 8 bases at J, with 14 bases between. Germline V gives CDR1 MNHEY, CDR2 SVGEGT. The CDR3 loop reads CASSYYSGRHEQFF. The CDR3 DNA reads TGTGCCAGCAGTTATTATTCAGGGAGGCATGAGCAGTTCTTC.

This chain joins TRBV19 and TRBJ1-2, with no clear D. V lost 3 bases to trimming and J lost 4 bases, with 6 bases between them. Germline V lookup: CDR1 LNHDA, CDR2 SQIVND (reference sequence). The CDR3 loop spans 12 amino acids. In nucleotides, the CDR3 is TGTGCCAGTAGTATTCCGAGCTATGGCTACACCTTC. Translated: CASSIPSYGYTF.

This clone showed up just once. The V and J genes are TRBV3-1 (or the pseudogene TRBV3-2) and TRBJ1-5, with D unclear. Germline assignment: CDR1 LGHDT and CDR2 YNNKEL (reference sequence). There are 15 residues in the CDR3. Trimming left V 3 bases short and J 6 bases short, with 15 bases between. The CDR3: CASSQSLTTVQPQHF. CDR3 DNA sequence: TGTGCCAGCAGCCAGAGCCTGACCACAGTTCAGCCCCAGCATTTT.

The chain combines TRBV5-6 with TRBJ2-1, with a weak D call TRBD2 (6 bases). Germline CDR1 SGHDT, CDR2 YYEEEE. CDR3 length: 13 residues. Deletions cut 3 bases from V and 7 bases from J, with 11 bases between. The CDR3 bases are TGTGCCAGCAGCTACAACGCGGGGAATGAGCAGTTCTTC. This gives the protein CASSYNAGNEQFF. Complete variable domain (other parts from reference TRBV5-6 and TRBJ2-1): DAGVTQSPTHLIKTRGQQVTLRCSPKSGHDTVSWYQQALGQGPQFIFQYYEEEERQRGNFPDRFSGHQFPNYSSELNVNALLLGDSALYLCASSYNAGNEQFFGPGTRLTVL.

The V and J genes are TRBV5-6 and TRBJ1-1, with D possibly matching TRBD1 (5 bases). Germline loops: CDR1 SGHDT, CDR2 YYEEEE. This CDR3 has 16 amino acids. V gave up 2 bases and J gave up 3 bases, with 17 bases separating them. CDR3 nucleotide sequence: TGTGCCAGCAGCTTCTCAGGGCCCAATCGGGACACTGAAGCTTTCTTT. Translated: CASSFSGPNRDTEAFF.

This clone has a single count. V is TRBV5-1 and J is TRBJ2-3; 9 bases align to TRBD1. J was trimmed by 5 bases and V by 1 base; bases with no gene match: 8. Looked up from germline, CDR1 is SGHRS and CDR2 is YFSETQ. This CDR3 has 16 amino acids. CDR3: CASSLSMGQGKDTQYF. The CDR3 bases are TGCGCCAGCAGCTTGAGTATGGGACAGGGAAAAGATACGCAGTATTTT.

V gene TRBV2 combines with J gene TRBJ1-6, with TRBD1 matching over 8 bases. The junction had 11 bases not matched to a gene; V was cut back by 8 bases and J by 5 bases. Germline lookup yields CDR1 SNHLY and CDR2 FYNNEI. The CDR3 consists of 16 residues. In DNA, the CDR3 is TGTGCCAGCCGCCGGGCTAGACAGGGGAATAATTCACCCCTCCACTTT. Encoded protein: CASRRARQGNNSPLHF.